This TCR beta chain originates from a study of blood T cell repertoires in COVID-19. Background on the study: Collection of acute and convalescent COVID-19 samples took place in the United States, Italy and Spain. Sources were T cells, B-cell-depleted T cells, or PBMCs; the material itself was cDNA or gDNA.

CDR1 is LGHNA, CDR2 YNFKEQ, per germline. The CDR3 consists of 14 residues. Trimming took off 3 bases at V and 8 bases at J, with 11 bases between the two ends. Methods used by the authors: Reference gene primers were amplified, and this amplification served to estimate nucleated cell counts. Assay: immunoSEQ multiplex PCR; the TCRdb copy retains only in-frame clones and omits some. V, J and clone size are those of that table, while D and trimming were read from the DNA. The sample has fewer than 150,000 clones; approximately 83% are singletons. Sequenced input: peripheral blood. The receptor comes from a woman aged 45-59 years who had recovered from COVID-19. The chain is built from TRBV4-2 and TRBJ1-6; D uncertain. For the CDR3, the DNA is TGTGCCAGCAGCCATGCGCTTCGTGATTCACCCCTCCACTTT. Its protein is CASSHALRDSPLHF.